These 15 T cell receptor beta chains originate from one sample sequenced in a study of CD8 T cells in Susac syndrome. An input of about 0.5 to 1 ug of RNA was subjected to reverse transcription using random hexamers. TCRdb recomputed calls from the immunoSEQ multiplex PCR reads with MiXCR, one row per CDR3 protein. The repertoire holds about 77,000 distinct CDR3 sequences, with under 95% as singletons. Specimen: CD4+ T cells from PBMCs. These receptors were taken from a human donor with Susac syndrome.

The V call is TRBV4-3, the J call TRBJ1-1; 8 nucleotides match TRBD1. Trimming took 4 bases from V and 8 from J; bases not matched to a gene: 3. Germline V gene lookup returns CDR1 LGHNA and CDR2 YSLEER. The CDR3 length is 12 residues. CDR3 bases: TGCGCCAGCAGCCGCGACAGGGGCGAAGCTTTCTTT. Residues: CASSRDRGEAFF.

The chain joins TRBV29-1 to TRBJ2-1, with D perhaps TRBD2 (5 bases). This CDR3 is 13 amino acids long. Germline V gene data show CDR1 as SQVTM and CDR2 as ANQGSEA. V was cut by 7 bases and J by 7 bases, with 17 bases left in between. The CDR3 bases are TGCAGCGCCGCCGGGATAACACGGAATGAGCAGTTCTTC. It yields the protein CSAAGITRNEQFF.

This chain uses TRBV7-2 with TRBJ1-3, with D perhaps matching TRBD1 (6 bases). CDR1 is SGHTA and CDR2 is FQGNSA in the germline V gene. The germline V and J ends were trimmed by 2 bases and 3 bases, with 11 bases remaining between them. The CDR3 has 15 amino acids. This CDR3 reads CASSLPSQGGNTIYF. The CDR3 DNA reads TGTGCCAGCAGCTTACCCTCACAGGGTGGAAACACCATATATTTT.

The chain has TRBV4-1 and TRBJ2-3; D is ambiguous. Germline CDR1 is MGHRA and CDR2 is YSYEKL. The CDR3 is 12 residues long. Trimming removed 2 bases at V and 4 bases at J, with 4 bases between. The CDR3 here is CASSQLPDTQYF. CDR3 nucleotide sequence: TGCGCCAGCAGCCAACTCCCAGATACGCAGTATTTT.

CDR3 sequence: CASSPTSAGTQYF. CDR3 sequence (DNA): TGTGCCAGCAGCCCCACGTCGGCGGGGACCCAGTACTTC. The chain is built from TRBV7-6 and TRBJ2-5, with a possible D match to TRBD2 (5 bases). CDR3 length equals 13 residues. Germline loops: CDR1 SGHVS, CDR2 FNYEAQ. V gave up 5 bases and J gave up 7 bases, with 14 bases separating them.

The chain uses TRBV28 and TRBJ1-5; D perhaps matches TRBD1 (5 bases). The germline gives CDR1 MDHEN, CDR2 SYDVKM. Trimming removed 7 bases from V and 1 base from J, with 17 bases in between. The CDR3 extends over 16 amino acids. The CDR3: CASNGAWGSSNQPQHF. CDR3 bases: TGTGCCAGCAATGGGGCCTGGGGGAGCAGCAATCAGCCCCAGCATTTT.

The rearrangement joins TRBV20-1 to TRBJ2-5, with unresolved D. V was shortened by 3 bases and J by 4 bases, with 12 bases between the two germline ends. CDR3 size: 13 residues. The germline V gene has CDR1 DFQATT and CDR2 SNEGSKA (reference sequence). The CDR3 bases are TGCAGTGCTAGCAATCAGCCCGGAGAGACCCAGTACTTC. Protein product: CSASNQPGETQYF.

The chain is built from TRBV29-1 and TRBJ2-3; 7 nucleotides align to TRBD1. The length of the CDR3 is 13 residues. Germline CDR1 reads SQVTM; CDR2 reads ANQGSEA. J was trimmed by 4 bases and V by 6 bases; bases with no gene match: 7. The CDR3 region has the DNA TGCAGCGTCCAGTCAGGGGGATCAGATACGCAGTATTTT. Translated: CSVQSGGSDTQYF.

The V and J genes are TRBV2 and TRBJ2-7, with D unclear. The CDR3 covers 11 residues. Germline CDR1 is SNHLY and CDR2 is FYNNEI. Trimming cost V 1 base and J 9 bases, with 7 bases left between them. The CDR3, as DNA: TGTGCCAGCAGTGAAGGGGCACGGCAGTACTTC. Protein sequence: CASSEGARQYF.

The CDR3 DNA reads as TGTGCCAGCACCCGACTAGACGGAGATACGCAGTATTTT. The encoded protein is CASTRLDGDTQYF. The J gene is TRBJ2-3, the V gene TRBV14; tentatively, D is TRBD2 (6 bases). The CDR3 covers 13 residues. In germline, CDR1 is SGHDN, CDR2 FVKESK. V lost 7 bases and J 5 bases, leaving 13 bases between the germline ends.

The J gene is TRBJ2-1, the V gene TRBV9; the D is unclear. The CDR3 runs 13 residues. Germline CDR1 SGDLS, CDR2 YYNGEE. V was trimmed by 0 bases and J by 2 bases, leaving 3 bases between them. CDR3 amino acids: CASSVGTYNEQFF. The CDR3 DNA reads as TGTGCCAGCAGCGTAGGAACCTACAATGAGCAGTTCTTC.

This clonotype is a singleton in its sample. The chain uses TRBV7-9 and TRBJ2-2; TRBD2 is a possible D gene (6 bases). The CDR3 spans 15 residues. Germline V lookup: CDR1 SEHNR, CDR2 FQNEAQ (reference sequence). With 3 bases removed from V and 5 bases from J, the gap between germline ends came to 13 bases. The CDR3 sequence: CASSLAGPKTGELFF. Here the CDR3 DNA reads TGTGCCAGCAGCTTGGCGGGACCCAAAACCGGGGAGCTGTTTTTT.

This chain's CDR3 is CSARASGSTGELFF. In DNA, the CDR3 is TGCAGTGCTAGAGCTAGCGGGAGCACCGGGGAGCTGTTTTTT. This sequence joins TRBV20-1 and TRBJ2-2, with 10 bases that match TRBD2. J was trimmed by 4 bases and V by 1 base; bases with no gene match: 0. From germline, CDR1 is DFQATT and CDR2 SNEGSKA (reference sequence). There are 14 residues in the CDR3.

V usage is TRBV24-1 and J usage is TRBJ2-1, with D possibly TRBD2 on 5 matching bases. The V gene lost 1 base and the J gene lost 0 bases, with 9 bases spanning the gap. CDR1 KGHDR and CDR2 SFDVKD come from the germline V gene. The CDR3 runs to 16 residues. Here the CDR3 DNA reads TGTGCCACCAGTGATTTTCCGGGGAGCTCCTACAATGAGCAGTTCTTC. It is translated as CATSDFPGSSYNEQFF.

The CDR3 nucleotides read TGTGCCAGCACTCTTAGGTTGTTGGGTGAAGCTTTCTTT. Protein product: CASTLRLLGEAFF. The rearrangement links TRBV12-3 or TRBV12-4 to TRBJ1-1; no definite D call. Trimming stripped 7 bases from V and 7 bases from J, with 16 bases between. The CDR3 totals 13 residues.